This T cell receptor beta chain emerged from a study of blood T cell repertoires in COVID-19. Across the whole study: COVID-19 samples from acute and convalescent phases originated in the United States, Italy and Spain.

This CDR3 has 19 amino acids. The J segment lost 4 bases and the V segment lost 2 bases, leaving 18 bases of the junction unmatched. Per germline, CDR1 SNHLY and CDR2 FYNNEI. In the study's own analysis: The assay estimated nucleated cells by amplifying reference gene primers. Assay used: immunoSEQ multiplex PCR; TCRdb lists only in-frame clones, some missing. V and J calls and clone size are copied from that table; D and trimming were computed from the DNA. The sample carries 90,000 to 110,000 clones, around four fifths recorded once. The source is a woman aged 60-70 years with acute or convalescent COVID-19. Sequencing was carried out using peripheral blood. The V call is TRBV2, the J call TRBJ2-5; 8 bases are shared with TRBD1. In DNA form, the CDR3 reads TGTGCCAGCAGTGAACCGTACTCCCCGACAGGGGCTGGCGGAGAGACCCAGTACTTC. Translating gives CASSEPYSPTGAGGETQYF. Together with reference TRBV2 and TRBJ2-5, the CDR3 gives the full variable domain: EPEVTQTPSHQVTQMGQEVILRCVPISNHLYFYWYRQILGQKVEFLVSFYNNEISEKSEIFDDQFSVERPDGSNFTLKIRSTKLEDSAMYFCASSEPYSPTGAGGETQYFGPGTRLLVL.